Each of the 27 T cell receptor beta chains below was sequenced from the same sample in a study of response to subunit inactivated influenza vaccine. TCRdb re-called the RT-PCR reads through MiXCR, storing one row per CDR3 protein. The profile shows about 780,000 distinct CDR3 sequences, 18% of them singletons. Sequencing used PBMCs from blood, obtained roughly 5 days after vaccination. These receptors were collected from a middle-aged man who received an inactivated influenza vaccine.

The V and J genes are TRBV20-1 and TRBJ2-7; a possible D gene is TRBD2 (6 bases). This CDR3 is 13 amino acids long. The germline gives CDR1 DFQATT, CDR2 SNEGSKA (reference sequence). Trimming cost V 6 bases and J 1 base, with 13 bases left between them. The CDR3 region is CSATRGTSYEQYF. For the CDR3, the DNA is TGCAGTGCGACTAGGGGCACGTCCTACGAGCAGTACTTC.

This clonotype occurred a few times. This sequence joins TRBV12-3 or TRBV12-4 and TRBJ1-2; D unresolved. CDR3 length: 15 residues. Trimming shortened V by 0 bases and J by 4 bases, and 12 bases separated the two germline ends. The CDR3 loop is CASSLALGPGYGYTF. In DNA, the CDR3 is TGTGCCAGCAGTTTAGCGCTCGGGCCAGGCTATGGCTACACCTTC.

This clonotype was observed a few times. V and J are TRBV4-1 and TRBJ1-1, with D maybe TRBD1 (6 bases). Deletions cut 1 base from V and 5 bases from J, with 11 bases between. Germline CDR1 reads MGHRA; CDR2 reads YSYEKL. The CDR3 runs 14 residues. CDR3 coding DNA: TGCGCCAGCAGCCAAGTTTACAGGGAAACTGAAGCTTTCTTT. Its protein product is CASSQVYRETEAFF.

The table lists this clonotype with a few counts. The genes are TRBV20-1 and TRBJ1-4; perhaps TRBD1 as D (6 bases). Trimming took 3 bases from V and 6 from J, leaving 11 bases between them. The germline gives CDR1 DFQATT, CDR2 SNEGSKA (reference sequence). CDR3 length equals 13 residues. The CDR3 region is CSARASGDEKLFF. In nucleotides, the CDR3 is TGCAGTGCTAGGGCGTCAGGGGATGAAAAACTGTTTTTT.

The rearrangement links TRBV6-1 to TRBJ2-5, with unresolved D. V was shortened by 3 bases and J by 1 base, with 9 bases between the two germline ends. Germline-derived CDR1 and CDR2 are MNHNS and SASEGT. The CDR3 has 14 residues. CDR3 loop: CASSDRLSQETQYF. DNA of the CDR3: TGTGCCAGCAGTGACAGACTGAGCCAAGAGACCCAGTACTTC.

The chain couples TRBV12-3 or TRBV12-4 to TRBJ1-2, with D possibly being TRBD1 (5 bases). V lost 6 bases and J lost 0, with 14 bases in between. The CDR3 has 15 amino acids. The CDR3 sequence: CASSTGTGTNYGYTF. CDR3 DNA: TGTGCCAGCAGCACCGGGACGGGTACTAACTATGGCTACACCTTC.

There are many counts of this clonotype. This sequence joins TRBV2 and TRBJ2-7; D gene ambiguous. CDR1 SNHLY and CDR2 FYNNEI come from the germline V gene. There are 12 residues in the CDR3. V shed 6 bases and J shed 5 bases, with 11 bases lying between them. The CDR3 region has the DNA TGTGCCAGCAGCGTCGTTGGGGACGAGCAGTACTTC. Its protein product is CASSVVGDEQYF.

This clonotype was seen ten or more times. The genes are TRBV5-5 and TRBJ2-7; 8 positions match TRBD1. CDR1 and CDR2 (germline): SGHKS, YYEKEE (reference sequence). This CDR3 is 14 amino acids long. V was clipped by 4 bases and J by 2 bases; unmatched bases: 5. The CDR3 loop is CASSRGQGTYEQYF. In DNA form, the CDR3 reads TGTGCCAGCAGCCGAGGACAGGGTACCTACGAGCAGTACTTC. Filled out from reference TRBV5-5 and TRBJ2-7, the complete variable domain reads DAGVTQSPTHLIKTRGQQVTLRCSPISGHKSVSWYQQVLGQGPQFIFQYYEKEERGRGNFPDRFSARQFPNYSSELNVNALLLGDSALYLCASSRGQGTYEQYFGPGTRLTVT.

This clonotype has just a few counts. The chain couples TRBV7-2 to TRBJ2-3; no clear D. The CDR3 has 14 residues. V shed 4 bases and J shed 2 bases, with 10 bases lying between them. CDR1 SGHTA and CDR2 FQGNSA come from the germline V gene. The CDR3 here is CASSSGRVTDTQYF. DNA of the CDR3: TGTGCCAGCAGCTCCGGTCGGGTCACAGATACGCAGTATTTT.

The V and J genes are TRBV7-9 and TRBJ1-1; D ambiguous. CDR3 size: 13 residues. CDR1 SEHNR and CDR2 FQNEAQ come from the germline V gene (reference sequence). V gave up 5 bases and J gave up 4 bases, with 11 bases separating them. DNA of the CDR3: TGTGCCAGCAGCGATCAGGTGGGCACTGAAGCTTTCTTT. Its translation is CASSDQVGTEAFF.

The chain is built from TRBV25-1 and TRBJ2-7; D is tentatively TRBD1 or TRBD2 (5 bases each). There are 15 residues in the CDR3. V lost 4 bases, J lost 7 bases, and 20 bases lay in between. The germline gives CDR1 MGHDK, CDR2 SYGVNS. This chain's CDR3 is CASSVSGTATGEQYF. CDR3 nucleotides: TGTGCCAGCAGTGTCTCCGGGACGGCCACGGGTGAGCAGTACTTC.

This clonotype was seen more than once but under ten times. The V and J genes are TRBV19 and TRBJ2-3, with 8 nucleotides matching TRBD1. The CDR3 runs to 16 residues. V was pared by 3 bases and J by 3 bases, with 8 bases of the junction left unmatched. Germline lookup yields CDR1 LNHDA and CDR2 SQIVND (reference sequence). DNA of the CDR3: TGTGCCAGTAGTATTGGCAGGGGGCGTCAGACAGATACGCAGTATTTT. This encodes CASSIGRGRQTDTQYF.

This chain joins TRBV3-1 and TRBJ2-7, with TRBD1 matching 7 bases. V shed 5 bases, J shed 2 bases, and the junction held 9 bases outside the gene matches. Germline CDR1 reads LGHDT; CDR2 reads YNNKEL (reference sequence). The CDR3 runs 15 residues. This CDR3 is CASSSGTAITYEQYF. For the CDR3, the DNA is TGTGCCAGCAGCTCAGGGACAGCAATTACCTACGAGCAGTACTTC.

For the CDR3, the DNA is TGTGGGAAGGAAGATCAGCCCCAGCATTTT. This gives the protein CGKEDQPQHF. The rearrangement uses TRBV6-1 and TRBJ1-5; D not resolved. CDR3 length equals 10 residues. CDR1 MNHNS and CDR2 SASEGT come from the germline V gene.

In regard to this clonotype: At one boundary the junction diverges from the germline segment, which might be a read error. This chain connects TRBV4-1 to TRBJ2-1; D perhaps matches TRBD1 (5 bases). This CDR3 has 14 residues. Germline V gene sequence: CDR1 MGHRA, CDR2 YSYEKL. CDR3 DNA: TGCGCCAGCAGGCAAGGGGACTCCTACAATGAGCAGTTCTTC. This sequence encodes CASRQGDSYNEQFF.

This clonotype has more than one count but fewer than ten. The chain uses TRBV20-1 and TRBJ2-1; D call uncertain. Trimming pared 3 bases from V and 10 bases from J, leaving 10 bases between. The CDR3 sequence is 11 residues long. The germline CDR1 and CDR2 sequences are DFQATT and SNEGSKA (reference sequence). The CDR3: CSASRAGEQFF. CDR3 sequence (DNA): TGCAGTGCTAGTAGGGCCGGAGAGCAGTTCTTC.

Ten or more counts support this clonotype. Germline and junction disagree at one end, which may indicate a read error. The chain links TRBV5-1 to TRBJ2-3; D is undetermined. Germline assignment: CDR1 SGHRS and CDR2 YFSETQ. The CDR3 is 14 amino acids. The DNA for the CDR3 is TGTGCCAGCAGTTTGGGATCGGGCACAGATACGCAGTATTTT. Translation gives CASSLGSGTDTQYF.

The sample holds a few counts of this clonotype. This chain connects TRBV24-1 to TRBJ2-3; no reliable D call. Germline V gene sequence: CDR1 KGHDR, CDR2 SFDVKD. The CDR3 has 15 residues. Trimming left V 4 bases short and J 0 bases short, with 10 bases between. CDR3 amino acids: CATSDARSSTDTQYF. The CDR3 DNA sequence: TGTGCCACCAGTGACGCGAGGTCTAGCACAGATACGCAGTATTTT.

The V gene is TRBV10-3, the J gene TRBJ2-3, with D possibly matching TRBD2 (7 bases). The CDR3 runs 17 residues. V was pared by 4 bases and J by 6 bases, with 23 bases between. In germline, CDR1 is ENHRY, CDR2 SYGVKD. The CDR3 loop reads CAISAPKGGGAGDTQYF. Here the CDR3 DNA reads TGTGCCATCAGTGCCCCTAAAGGGGGGGGGGCCGGTGATACGCAGTATTTT.

The gene calls are TRBV5-1 and TRBJ2-2; D unresolved. CDR3 length: 12 amino acids. Trimming shortened V by 9 bases and J by 6 bases, and 12 bases separated the two germline ends. From germline, CDR1 is SGHRS and CDR2 YFSETQ. The CDR3 DNA reads as TGCGCCATCCCGATGGGGTCCGGGGAGCTGTTTTTT. Protein: CAIPMGSGELFF.

The chain links TRBV20-1 to TRBJ2-7, with D possibly TRBD1 on 5 matching bases. This CDR3 comprises 12 residues. V gave up 6 bases and J gave up 3 bases, with 12 bases separating them. Looked up from germline, CDR1 is DFQATT and CDR2 is SNEGSKA (reference sequence). Written as DNA, the CDR3 is TGCAGTGCCAGGGCCATAAACTACGAGCAGTACTTC. Translated: CSARAINYEQYF.

V usage is TRBV20-1 and J usage is TRBJ1-5; D perhaps matches TRBD1 (5 bases). Germline loops: CDR1 DFQATT, CDR2 SNEGSKA (reference sequence). Trimming pared 6 bases from V and 7 bases from J, leaving 16 bases between. The CDR3 covers 13 residues. The chain's CDR3 is CSATMIGAQPQHF. For the CDR3, the DNA is TGCAGTGCAACAATGATCGGGGCCCAGCCCCAGCATTTT.

Many counts were recorded for this clonotype. V and J are TRBV4-1 and TRBJ2-7, with 8 bases identical to TRBD1. The CDR3 extends over 15 amino acids. Germline CDR1 reads MGHRA; CDR2 reads YSYEKL. V lost 2 bases to trimming and J lost 5 bases; unmatched junction nucleotides: 8. CDR3: CASSQLKGQDNEQYF. CDR3 nucleotide sequence: TGCGCCAGCAGCCAATTGAAGGGACAGGATAACGAGCAGTACTTC.

The rearrangement uses TRBV28 and TRBJ2-5; TRBD1 agrees at 7 bases. This CDR3 has 16 residues. Unmatched junction bases numbered 15, after V lost 6 bases and J lost 5 bases. Germline assignment: CDR1 MDHEN and CDR2 SYDVKM. CDR3 region: CASSAVLQGVGETQYF. The CDR3 bases are TGTGCCAGCAGCGCAGTCCTCCAGGGGGTAGGGGAGACCCAGTACTTC.

The chain recombines TRBV7-2 with TRBJ2-1; possibly TRBD1 for D (6 bases). Germline CDR1 is SGHTA and CDR2 is FQGNSA. V dropped 4 bases and J dropped 8 bases, with 18 bases sitting between them. The CDR3 covers 15 residues. CDR3 in amino acids: CASSSHRVRSHEQFF. The CDR3 coding sequence is TGTGCCAGCAGCTCCCACAGGGTTCGGTCCCATGAGCAGTTCTTC. Supplemented by reference TRBV7-2 and TRBJ2-1, the full variable domain reads GAGVSQSPSNKVTEKGKDVELRCDPISGHTALYWYRQSLGQGLEFLIYFQGNSAPDKSGLPSDRFSAERTGGSVSTLTIQRTQQEDSAVYLCASSSHRVRSHEQFFGPGTRLTVL.

This clonotype was seen a few times. This rearrangement joins TRBV12-5 to TRBJ2-5, with D possibly matching TRBD1 (6 bases). CDR1 and CDR2 from the germline V gene are LGHNT and FRNRAP. V dropped 7 bases and J dropped 5 bases, with 11 bases sitting between them. The CDR3 has 12 residues. The CDR3 bases are TGTGCTAGTGCGTCAGGGGTCGAGACCCAGTACTTC. Translated: CASASGVETQYF.

The V and J genes are TRBV20-1 and TRBJ2-3, with TRBD2 identical over 14 bases. Germline-derived CDR1 and CDR2 are DFQATT and SNEGSKA (reference sequence). The CDR3 has 16 amino acids. The V segment lost 5 bases and the J segment 3 bases; nucleotides outside the gene matches: 7. CDR3 sequence: CSASGLAGVRTDTQYF. In nucleotides, the CDR3 is TGCAGTGCTTCGGGACTAGCGGGAGTAAGGACAGATACGCAGTATTTT.